Reported below is one TCR beta chain. Its antigen remains unidentified. Nothing much larger sits one base from this clone, and base qualities are not available. At diagnosis, tumor, uninvolved tumor-adjacent lung and peripheral blood were collected and then preserved as a mix of FFPE and fresh-frozen material. For TCR repertoire profiling, blood samples were analyzed in the form of peripheral blood mononuclear cells. Taken from cysteine to phenylalanine, the CDR3 has 16 residues. The sequence is cut down to CDR3 DNA, 48 bases in frame from base 1. V sheds 4 bases and J sheds 5 bases, leaving 15 bases between their ends. The data derive from a study of T cells in localized non-small cell lung cancer (dated by TCRdb to the early 2020s). A note on the overall study: The study analyzed T cell repertoires of 200 to 300 early-stage NSCLC patients, comparing tumors and uninvolved tumor-adjacent lungs. The cohort consisted of roughly 240 treatment-naive NSCLC patients whose localized lung tumors had been resected. Of the NSCLC patients, 129 were male and roughly 100 were female, and the mean age was around 70 years.

TCR beta CDR3 regions were sequenced from DNA using the immunoSEQ Assay. As for the original processing: T cell density was computed as TCR beta template counts normalized to usable DNA estimated by amplifying housekeeping genes. Richness was estimated using the preseqR package, with extrapolation to 400,000 templates for PBMC samples and to 120,000 templates for tissue samples. Clonality was defined by subtracting Pielou's evenness from one. Differential abundance testing on productive amino-acid clonotypes, with a minimum total count of 5 and an alpha of 0.1, was used to identify tissue-enriched TCRs. The Jaccard Index and the Morisita Overlap Index were used to measure repertoire overlap between compartments. GLIPH grouped TCR beta CDR3s together with public tetramer-defined viral CDR3s, and a viral motif had to include at least three viral sequences and also show V-gene enrichment. TCRdb retrieved this table from immuneACCESS and kept in-frame rearrangements only. Not all clones are present; in checked studies, unresolved V genes account for under half, and no reason is known for the remainder. The V and J calls and clone size come from that table; D and trimming were worked out from the DNA. This sample gives 20,000 or so clones in total; 90% of them show up just once. Roughly 7.2% of the sample rests with the top ten.

Results the study describes overall, beyond this receptor: Uninvolved tumor-adjacent lung showed the highest T cell clonality, higher than tumor, which suggests more focused antigenic responses in the adjacent lung. A median of approximately 53 of the top 100 tumor clones turned up in the paired uninvolved adjacent lung, and 28 of those clones also ranked among the top 100 of that same adjacent lung. Because of the exploratory design, TCR variables were selected using unadjusted p-values without false-discovery rate correction. Longer overall survival was associated with higher T cell density in blood, whereas shorter survival was associated with higher clonality in adjacent lung. Because multi-region tumor sequencing was not performed, intratumor heterogeneity could not be ruled out.

The V gene is TRBV7-1 and the J gene is TRBJ2-6, with TRBD1 perhaps the D gene, on 5 matching bases. TRBV7-1 is noted as an ORF with a role that remains uncertain. The receptor's source is a woman aged 35 to 75 with stage I lung adenocarcinoma. The sample in question was peripheral blood, obtained before any cancer treatment. The encoded CDR3 is CASSLRGQSRANVLTF. The nucleotides are TGTGCCAGCAGCTTACGAGGACAAAGTCGGGCCAACGTCCTGACTTTC.